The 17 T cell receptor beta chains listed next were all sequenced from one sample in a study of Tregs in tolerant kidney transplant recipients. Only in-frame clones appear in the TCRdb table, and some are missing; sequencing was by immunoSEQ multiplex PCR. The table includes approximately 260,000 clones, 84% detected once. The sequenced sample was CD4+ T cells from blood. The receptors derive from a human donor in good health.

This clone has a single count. CDR3 sequence: CASSWGLAKNIQYF. CDR3 sequence (DNA): TGTGCCAGCAGTTGGGGGTTAGCCAAAAACATTCAGTACTTC. The J gene is TRBJ2-4, the V gene TRBV6-5; D may be TRBD1 or TRBD2 (5 bases each). This CDR3 spans 14 amino acids. Germline V gene data show CDR1 as MNHEY and CDR2 as SVGAGI. Trimming pared 4 bases from V and 0 bases from J, leaving 7 bases between.

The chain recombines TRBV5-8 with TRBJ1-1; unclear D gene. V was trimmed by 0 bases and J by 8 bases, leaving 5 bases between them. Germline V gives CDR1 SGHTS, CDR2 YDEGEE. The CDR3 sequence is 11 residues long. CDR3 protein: CASSLGLEAFF. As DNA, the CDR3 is TGTGCCAGCAGCTTGGGTTTGGAAGCTTTCTTT.

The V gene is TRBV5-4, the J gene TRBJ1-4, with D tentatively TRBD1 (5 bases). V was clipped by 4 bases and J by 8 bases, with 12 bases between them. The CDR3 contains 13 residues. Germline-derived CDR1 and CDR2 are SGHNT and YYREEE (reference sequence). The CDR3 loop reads CASSLRGGEKLFF. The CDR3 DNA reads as TGTGCCAGCAGCCTCCGCGGGGGGGAAAAACTGTTTTTT.

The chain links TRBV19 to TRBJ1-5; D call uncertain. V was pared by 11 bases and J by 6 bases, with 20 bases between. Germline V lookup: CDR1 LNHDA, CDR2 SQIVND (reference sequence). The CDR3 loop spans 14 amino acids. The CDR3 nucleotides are TGTGCCTCGACCGGATTCGGTCTTAGTCAGCCCCAGCATTTT. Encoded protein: CASTGFGLSQPQHF.

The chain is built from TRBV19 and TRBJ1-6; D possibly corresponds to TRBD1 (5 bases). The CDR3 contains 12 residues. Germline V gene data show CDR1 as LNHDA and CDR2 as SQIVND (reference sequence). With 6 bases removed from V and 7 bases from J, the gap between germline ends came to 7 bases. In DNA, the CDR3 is TGTGCCAGTAGGGCAGGGAATTCACCCCTCCACTTT. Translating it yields CASRAGNSPLHF.

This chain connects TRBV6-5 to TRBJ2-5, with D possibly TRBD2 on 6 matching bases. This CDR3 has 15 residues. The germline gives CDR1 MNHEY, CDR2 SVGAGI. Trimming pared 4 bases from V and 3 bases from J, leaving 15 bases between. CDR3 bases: TGTGCCAGCAGTTCCAGCGGACTAACCGAAGAGACCCAGTACTTC. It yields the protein CASSSSGLTEETQYF.

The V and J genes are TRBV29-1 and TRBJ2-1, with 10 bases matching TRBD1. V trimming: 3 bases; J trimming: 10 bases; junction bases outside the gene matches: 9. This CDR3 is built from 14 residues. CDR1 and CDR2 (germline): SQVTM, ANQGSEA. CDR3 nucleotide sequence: TGCAGCGTTGATAAGGACAGGGGGGAAGGAGAGCAGTTCTTC. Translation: CSVDKDRGEGEQFF.

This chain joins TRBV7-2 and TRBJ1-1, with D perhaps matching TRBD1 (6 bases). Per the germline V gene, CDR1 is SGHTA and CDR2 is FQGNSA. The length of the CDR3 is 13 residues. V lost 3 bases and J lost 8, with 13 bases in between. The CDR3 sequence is CASSLSADREAFF. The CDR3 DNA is TGTGCCAGCAGCTTGAGCGCGGACAGAGAAGCTTTCTTT.

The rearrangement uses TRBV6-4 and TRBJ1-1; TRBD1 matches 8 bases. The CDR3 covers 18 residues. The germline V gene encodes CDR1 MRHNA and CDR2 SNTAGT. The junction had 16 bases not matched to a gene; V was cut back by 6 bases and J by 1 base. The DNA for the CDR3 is TGTGCCAGCAGACCTAACAGGGGGAACAGGGAGCGGAACACTGAAGCTTTCTTT. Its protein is CASRPNRGNRERNTEAFF.

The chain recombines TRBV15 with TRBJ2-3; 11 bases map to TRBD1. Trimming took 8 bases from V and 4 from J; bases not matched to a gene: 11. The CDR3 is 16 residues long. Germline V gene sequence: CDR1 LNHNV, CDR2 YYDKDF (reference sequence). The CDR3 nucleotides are TGTGCCACCCGACGCTGGGACAGGGGGAGGGCAGATACGCAGTATTTT. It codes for CATRRWDRGRADTQYF.

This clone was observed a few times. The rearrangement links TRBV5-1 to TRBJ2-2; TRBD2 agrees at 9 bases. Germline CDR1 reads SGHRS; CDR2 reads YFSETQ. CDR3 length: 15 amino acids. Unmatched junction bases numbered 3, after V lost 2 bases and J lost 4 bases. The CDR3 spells CASSLAGGGTGELFF. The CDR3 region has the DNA TGCGCCAGCAGCTTAGCGGGAGGCGGCACCGGGGAGCTGTTTTTT.

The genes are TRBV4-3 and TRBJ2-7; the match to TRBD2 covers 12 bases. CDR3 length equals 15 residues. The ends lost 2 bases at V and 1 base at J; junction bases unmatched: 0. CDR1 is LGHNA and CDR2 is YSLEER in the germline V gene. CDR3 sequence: CASSQLAGGSYEQYF. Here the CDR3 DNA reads TGCGCCAGCAGCCAACTAGCGGGAGGGTCCTACGAGCAGTACTTC.

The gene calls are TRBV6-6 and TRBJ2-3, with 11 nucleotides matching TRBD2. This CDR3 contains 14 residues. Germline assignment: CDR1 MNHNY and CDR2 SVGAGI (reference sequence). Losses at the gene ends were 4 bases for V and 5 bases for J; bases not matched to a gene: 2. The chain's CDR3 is CASSSSGRRDTQYF. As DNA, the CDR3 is TGTGCCAGCAGTTCTAGCGGGAGGCGAGATACGCAGTATTTT.

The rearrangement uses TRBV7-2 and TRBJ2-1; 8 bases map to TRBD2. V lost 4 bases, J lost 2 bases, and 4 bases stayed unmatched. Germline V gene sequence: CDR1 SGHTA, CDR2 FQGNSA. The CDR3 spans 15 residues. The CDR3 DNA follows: TGTGCCAGCAGCTCCGGGCGGGGGGCCTACAATGAGCAGTTCTTC. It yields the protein CASSSGRGAYNEQFF.

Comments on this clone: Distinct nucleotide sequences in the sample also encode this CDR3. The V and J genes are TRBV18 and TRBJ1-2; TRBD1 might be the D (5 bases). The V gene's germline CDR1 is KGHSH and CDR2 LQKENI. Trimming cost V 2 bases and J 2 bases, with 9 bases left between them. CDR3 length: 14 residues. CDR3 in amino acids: CASSPVGRNYGYTF. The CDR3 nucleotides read TGTGCCAGCTCACCAGTGGGACGGAACTATGGCTACACCTTC.

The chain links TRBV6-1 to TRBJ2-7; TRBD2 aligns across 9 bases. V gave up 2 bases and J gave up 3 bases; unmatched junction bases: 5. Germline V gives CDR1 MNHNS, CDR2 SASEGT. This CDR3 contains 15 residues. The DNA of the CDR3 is TGTGCCAGCAGTGAAAGCGGGACTAGCAGCTACGAGCAGTACTTC. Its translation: CASSESGTSSYEQYF.

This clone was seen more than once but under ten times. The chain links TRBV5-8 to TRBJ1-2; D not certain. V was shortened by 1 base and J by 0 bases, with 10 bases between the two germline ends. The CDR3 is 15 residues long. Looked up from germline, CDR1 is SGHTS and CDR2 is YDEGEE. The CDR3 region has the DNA TGTGCCAGCAGCTTGACGTCCTCAACTAACTATGGCTACACCTTC. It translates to CASSLTSSTNYGYTF.